Listed below are T cell receptor beta chains from one sample, sequenced in a study of response to subunit inactivated influenza vaccine. TCRdb called the RT-PCR reads again in MiXCR, with one record for every CDR3 protein. The sample has hundreds of thousands of distinct CDR3 sequences, approximately 17% seen once; the top ten hold roughly 11%. The material sequenced was PBMCs from blood, taken approximately 5 days after vaccination. The receptor set was obtained from a man aged 45-65 years who received an inactivated influenza vaccine. Both conserved end residues are part of each CDR3. Each record gives: J gene, clone size, D gene, V gene, CDR3 protein, CDR3 DNA. The D gene is left open where the match is weak. Size is omitted from some rows. Given values are once, few, many or a class for expanded clones.

TRBJ2-2 | . | TRBD1 | TRBV3-1 | CASSQQTRQGVGELFF | TGTGCCAGCAGCCAACAGACGAGACAGGGCGTCGGGGAGCTGTTTTTT
TRBJ2-7 | . | . | TRBV5-1 | CASSTGTVGYEQYF | TGCGCCAGCAGCACCGGGACTGTAGGATACGAGCAGTACTTC
TRBJ1-2 | . | . | TRBV4-3 | CASSQESRPASRGYTF | TGCGCCAGCAGCCAAGAAAGTAGACCGGCCTCAAGAGGCTACACCTTC
TRBJ2-7 | once | . | TRBV20-1 | CSARSFGDGYEQYF | TGCAGTGCTAGATCCTTTGGGGACGGCTACGAGCAGTACTTC
TRBJ2-2 | . | . | TRBV2 | CASSEFSIPAGELFF | TGTGCCAGCAGTGAATTCAGTATCCCCGCCGGTGAGCTGTTTTTT
TRBJ2-7 | many | TRBD1 | TRBV20-1 | CSARTGTGPEQYF | TGCAGTGCTCGCACCGGGACAGGGCCCGAGCAGTACTTC
TRBJ2-1 | . | TRBD2 | TRBV29-1 | CSVEGLRVAGPREQFF | TGCAGCGTTGAAGGGTTGCGGGTAGCGGGCCCTCGGGAGCAGTTCTTC
TRBJ2-1 | . | TRBD2 | TRBV20-1 | CSARLAGGKSEQFF | TGCAGTGCTCGACTAGCGGGGGGGAAGAGCGAGCAGTTCTTC
TRBJ2-2 | few | . | TRBV29-1 | CSVEDRGKAGELFF | TGCAGCGTTGAAGATCGTGGAAAGGCCGGGGAGCTGTTTTTT
TRBJ2-2 | . | . | TRBV15 | CATSSDRLNTGELFF | TGTGCCACCAGCAGCGACAGGCTAAACACCGGGGAGCTGTTTTTT
TRBJ2-7 | few | . | TRBV28 | CASSPNHGTPAYEQYF | TGTGCCAGCAGTCCTAATCACGGGACGCCAGCCTACGAGCAGTACTTC
TRBJ2-3 | few | TRBD2 | TRBV25-1 | CASSELAGGITDTQYF | TGTGCCAGCAGTGAACTAGCGGGAGGGATCACAGATACGCAGTATTTT
TRBJ2-2 | once | . | TRBV6-5 | CASSDRRELFF | TGTGCCAGCAGCGATCGACGGGAGCTGTTTTTT
TRBJ2-2 | . | . | TRBV5-1 | CASSLVQGHTGELFF | TGCGCCAGCAGCTTGGTGCAGGGGCACACCGGGGAGCTGTTTTTT
TRBJ2-7 | . | . | TRBV7-6 | CASSLVGVPMGVYEQYF | TGTGCCAGCAGCTTAGTGGGAGTTCCGATGGGAGTCTACGAGCAGTACTTC
TRBJ2-1 | . | . | TRBV30 | CAWSTALAGAGNEQFF | TGTGCCTGGAGTACCGCTTTGGCGGGGGCGGGCAATGAGCAGTTCTTC
TRBJ2-7 | few | . | TRBV7-2 | CASSLAGTLTYEQYF | TGTGCCAGCAGCTTGGCCGGGACACTAACTTACGAGCAGTACTTC
TRBJ1-4 | . | . | TRBV5-1 | CASSLAPDSEKLFF | TGCGCCAGCAGCTTGGCTCCCGATTCGGAAAAACTGTTTTTT
TRBJ1-6 | . | . | TRBV27 | CASSWMGALNNSPLHF | TGTGCCAGCAGTTGGATGGGGGCGCTAAATAATTCACCCCTCCACTTT
TRBJ2-1 | few | TRBD2 | TRBV4-2 | CASSQDGLAHNEQFF | TGTGCCAGCAGCCAAGATGGACTAGCCCACAATGAGCAGTTCTTC
TRBJ1-2 | few | TRBD1 | TRBV7-8 | CASSLAGQTNYGYTF | TGTGCCAGCAGCTTAGCGGGACAGACAAACTATGGCTACACCTTC
TRBJ2-1 | few | TRBD2 | TRBV12-3/TRBV12-4 | CASQPGTSGNSEQFF | TGTGCCAGCCAGCCCGGGACTAGCGGGAACTCTGAGCAGTTCTTC
TRBJ1-1 | . | . | TRBV5-1 | CASSLGRMVVDTEAFF | TGCGCCAGCAGCTTGGGCCGTATGGTAGTGGACACTGAAGCTTTCTTT
TRBJ1-1 | few | TRBD1 | TRBV6-5 | CASSYGQGMAEAFF | TGTGCCAGCAGTTACGGACAGGGGATGGCTGAAGCTTTCTTT
TRBJ2-7 | . | . | TRBV20-1 | CSARALDSYEQYF | TGCAGTGCTAGAGCCCTGGACAGCTACGAGCAGTACTTC
TRBJ1-5 | . | . | TRBV6-1 | CASSGKTDSNQPQHF | TGTGCCAGCAGTGGGAAGACAGATAGCAATCAGCCCCAGCATTTT
TRBJ2-7 | . | TRBD1 | TRBV28 | CASRDGTGANEQYF | TGTGCCAGCAGGGACGGGACAGGTGCCAACGAGCAGTACTTC
TRBJ2-5 | many | . | TRBV5-5 | CASSRLGGGETQYF | TGTGCCAGCAGCCGTCTGGGGGGCGGAGAGACCCAGTACTTC
TRBJ2-5 | few | TRBD1 | TRBV7-6 | CASSLRTGGREETQYF | TGTGCCAGCAGCTTGAGGACAGGGGGAAGGGAGGAGACCCAGTACTTC
TRBJ2-7 | . | . | TRBV20-1 | CSAAPGRPPYEQYF | TGCAGTGCGGCCCCGGGACGGCCGCCCTACGAGCAGTACTTC
TRBJ2-5 | many | TRBD2 | TRBV29-1 | CSVEGRAGALLQETQYF | TGCAGCGTTGAAGGCCGAGCGGGGGCCCTACTCCAAGAGACCCAGTACTTC
TRBJ2-7 | . | TRBD1 | TRBV12-3/TRBV12-4 | CASRKTGSSYEQYF | TGTGCCAGCAGGAAGACAGGGAGCTCCTACGAGCAGTACTTC
TRBJ1-2 | . | . | TRBV5-1 | CASSLAGRSDYTF | TGCGCCAGCAGCTTGGCTGGGAGAAGTGACTACACCTTC
TRBJ2-7 | few | . | TRBV6-1 | CASSELRDYEQYF | TGTGCCAGCAGTGAACTCAGAGACTACGAGCAGTACTTC
TRBJ2-1 | . | . | TRBV7-2 | CASSLWVVGRNEQFF | TGTGCCAGCAGCTTATGGGTTGTGGGCCGCAATGAGCAGTTCTTC
TRBJ2-7 | . | TRBD2 | TRBV7-8 | CASSLWTSAYEQYF | TGTGCCAGCAGCTTATGGACTAGCGCATACGAGCAGTACTTC
TRBJ2-7 | few | TRBD2 | TRBV20-1 | CSATGTTSYEQYF | TGCAGTGCTACTGGGACTACCTCCTACGAGCAGTACTTC
TRBJ1-4 | . | TRBD1 | TRBV7-6 | CASSSDRGTNEKLFF | TGTGCCAGCAGCTCTGACAGGGGGACTAATGAAAAACTGTTTTTT
TRBJ2-3 | many | . | TRBV11-2 | CASRKLSTDTQYF | TGTGCCAGCAGGAAACTTAGCACAGATACGCAGTATTTT
TRBJ2-2 | few | TRBD1 | TRBV13 | CASSQLTGQGATGELFF | TGTGCCAGCAGCCAATTAACGGGACAGGGGGCCACCGGGGAGCTGTTTTTT